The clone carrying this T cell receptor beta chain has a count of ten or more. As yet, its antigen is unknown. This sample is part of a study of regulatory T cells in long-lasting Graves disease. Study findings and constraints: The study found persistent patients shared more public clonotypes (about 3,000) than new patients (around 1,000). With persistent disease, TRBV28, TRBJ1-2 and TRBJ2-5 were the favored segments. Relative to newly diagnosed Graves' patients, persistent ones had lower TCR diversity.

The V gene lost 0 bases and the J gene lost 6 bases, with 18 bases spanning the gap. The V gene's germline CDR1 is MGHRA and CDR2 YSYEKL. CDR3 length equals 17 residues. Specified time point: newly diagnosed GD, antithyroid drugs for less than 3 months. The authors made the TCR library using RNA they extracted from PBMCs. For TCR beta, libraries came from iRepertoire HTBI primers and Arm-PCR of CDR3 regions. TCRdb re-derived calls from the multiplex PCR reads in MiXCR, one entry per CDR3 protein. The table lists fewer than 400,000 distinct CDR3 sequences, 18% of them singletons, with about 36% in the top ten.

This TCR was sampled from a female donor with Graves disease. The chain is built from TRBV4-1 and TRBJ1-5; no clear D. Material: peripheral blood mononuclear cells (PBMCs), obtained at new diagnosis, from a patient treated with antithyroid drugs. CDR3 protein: CASSQEGNILGIQPQHF. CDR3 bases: TGCGCCAGCAGCCAAGAAGGGAACATTTTGGGCATTCAGCCCCAGCATTTT.